This note documents a single TCR beta chain sequence. The antigen remains undetermined. The sample belongs to a study of shared clonotypes between healthy human individuals. Study-wide findings and caveats: Sharing across four donors was seen in around 5% of naive CD4 clonotypes.

Generated by immunoSEQ multiplex PCR, the TCRdb table keeps only in-frame clones and is missing some. Here the sample spans about 1 million clones, roughly 80% being singletons. Per the germline V gene, CDR1 is ENHRY and CDR2 is SYGVKD. This CDR3 contains 16 residues. Trimming stripped 0 bases from V and 0 bases from J, with 9 bases between. The sequence came from a man younger than 35 in good health. The chain couples TRBV10-3 to TRBJ1-3; weak D call: TRBD1 (5 bases). The specimen was memory CD4+ T cells sorted from blood. As to subset: CD45RA-negative fraction. This CDR3 is CAISESRACSGNTIYF. Written as DNA, the CDR3 is TGTGCCATCAGTGAGTCCAGGGCCTGCTCTGGAAACACCATATATTTT.